The present entry profiles one T cell receptor beta chain with its context. The data derive from a study of OX40 agonist ivuxolimab in advanced cancers. CDR1 MGHDK and CDR2 SYGVNS come from the germline V gene. V lost 2 bases, J lost 8 bases, and 7 bases lay in between. This CDR3 has 13 amino acids. Measured with immunoSEQ multiplex PCR; TCRdb has only the in-frame clones, and not every one. The sample consists of 42,000 or so clones, 80% to 90% of them appearing once. The J gene is TRBJ1-6, the V gene TRBV25-1; tentative D call: TRBD1 (6 bases). This clonotype originated in an adult with an advanced solid tumor such as melanoma, head and neck, liver or kidney cancer. Here the sequenced sample was CD4+ or CD8+ T cells sorted from blood, taken in a trial of the OX40 agonist ivuxolimab. CDR3 protein: CASSEKGDSPLHF. The CDR3 DNA sequence: TGTGCCAGCAGTGAAAAGGGGGATTCACCCCTCCACTTT.